This entry is about one T cell receptor beta chain. Its cognate antigen is unknown. This sample is part of a study of T cell responses to AZD1222 COVID-19 vaccine. Findings and caveats of the study: Repertoire sampling happened only post peak T cell response. Increased Spike-specific TCR breadth and depth were observed after two AZD1222 doses.

The assay was immunoSEQ multiplex PCR, and TCRdb's table has in-frame clones only and misses some. The sample shows over 100,000 clones, approximately 90% of them seen only once. The CDR3 is 13 amino acids. Trimming stripped 6 bases from V and 5 bases from J, with 13 bases between. The chain has TRBV12-3 or TRBV12-4 and TRBJ1-2; no clear D gene. This TCR was sampled from an adult in good health. The specimen was peripheral blood, collected on day 0 of AZD1222 vaccination. The CDR3 loop reads CASSPRERYGYTF. The CDR3 DNA reads as TGTGCCAGCAGCCCTCGGGAGCGGTATGGCTACACCTTC.